The 10 T cell receptor beta chains presented below share a single source sample, sequenced in a study of beta chain features in type 1 diabetes. The study reverse transcribed the entire isolated RNA, so it sequenced expressed TCRB transcripts. Some clones are missing from TCRdb's copy, which holds only in-frame ones; the method was immunoSEQ multiplex PCR. This table holds a few hundred thousand clones, about 14% found once. The source material was naive CD4+ T cells from blood. All receptors derive from a woman aged 18-29 years in good health.

This clone has only a few counts. In nucleotides, the CDR3 is TGTGCCAGCAGCTTAAGAGGGGGCGCATCTGGGGCCAACGTCCTGACTTTC. It encodes CASSLRGGASGANVLTF. This sequence joins TRBV7-3 and TRBJ2-6; 7 positions agree with TRBD1. The germline gives CDR1 SGHTA, CDR2 FQGTGA. V was clipped by 1 base and J by 1 base; unmatched bases: 4. The CDR3 consists of 17 residues.

A note on this clone: Other DNA sequences in this sample translate to the same CDR3. The rearrangement joins TRBV20-1 to TRBJ2-5; D is ambiguous. From germline, CDR1 is DFQATT and CDR2 SNEGSKA (reference sequence). The CDR3 spans 10 residues. V was trimmed by 4 bases and J by 4 bases, leaving 4 bases between them. The CDR3 region has the DNA TGCAGTGCTATTAGAGAGACCCAGTACTTC. Amino acids: CSAIRETQYF.

J is TRBJ2-7 and V is TRBV7-2; TRBD1 aligns across 7 bases. The V segment lost 4 bases and the J segment 6 bases; nucleotides outside the gene matches: 6. The CDR3 runs 13 residues. Germline loops: CDR1 SGHTA, CDR2 FQGNSA. The CDR3 DNA is TGTGCCAGCAGCTCCCCTACAGGGGCCGAGCAGTACTTC. Translation gives CASSSPTGAEQYF.

The table lists this clone with a few counts. V gene TRBV5-1 combines with J gene TRBJ2-5; 10 positions agree with TRBD1. The germline V gene has CDR1 SGHRS and CDR2 YFSETQ. V dropped 2 bases and J dropped 5; count of bases not matched to a gene: 6. CDR3 length: 15 amino acids. The chain's CDR3 is CASSFTPGQGETQYF. The CDR3 DNA reads as TGCGCCAGCAGCTTCACCCCGGGACAGGGGGAGACCCAGTACTTC.

The chain carries TRBV5-6 and TRBJ2-7; D possibly corresponds to TRBD2 (5 bases). Trimming shortened V by 1 base and J by 2 bases, and 7 bases separated the two germline ends. Germline lookup yields CDR1 SGHDT and CDR2 YYEEEE. The CDR3 is 13 amino acids. The CDR3: CASSLWRAYEQYF. Written as DNA, the CDR3 is TGTGCCAGCAGCTTGTGGCGGGCCTACGAGCAGTACTTC.

The V call is TRBV7-3, the J call TRBJ2-5, with TRBD2 as a possible D gene (5 bases). Per the germline V gene, CDR1 is SGHTA and CDR2 is FQGTGA. This CDR3 contains 13 residues. V was cut by 5 bases and J by 3 bases, with 10 bases left in between. Written as DNA, the CDR3 is TGTGCCAGCAGCCCCCGGGGAGAAGAGACCCAGTACTTC. Translation gives CASSPRGEETQYF.

The table lists this clone with a few counts. The V call is TRBV28, the J call TRBJ1-1, with D uncertain. The CDR3 length is 11 residues. Germline CDR1 and CDR2: MDHEN and SYDVKM. With 5 bases removed from V and 9 bases from J, the gap between germline ends came to 10 bases. The CDR3 nucleotides read TGTGCCAGCAGTAAAGCCCCAAAAGCTTTCTTT. This gives the protein CASSKAPKAFF.

The rearrangement links TRBV4-2 to TRBJ2-3, with D possibly being TRBD2 (6 bases). V was trimmed by 5 bases and J by 8 bases, leaving 26 bases between them. There are 17 residues in the CDR3. The germline CDR1 and CDR2 sequences are LGHNA and YNFKEQ. CDR3 region: CASSGPTGGSRVATQYF. The CDR3 bases are TGTGCCAGCAGCGGGCCGACCGGGGGATCCCGAGTGGCTACGCAGTATTTT.

The rearrangement joins TRBV30 to TRBJ2-7, with 8 bases matching TRBD1. V lost 3 bases to trimming and J lost 6 bases; unmatched junction nucleotides: 7. CDR1 is GTSNPN and CDR2 is SVGIG in the germline V gene (reference sequence). This CDR3 is 13 amino acids long. CDR3 sequence: CAWRGQGAGEQYF. CDR3 DNA: TGTGCCTGGAGGGGCCAGGGGGCGGGCGAGCAGTACTTC. Filled out from reference TRBV30 and TRBJ2-7, the complete variable domain reads SQTIHQWPATLVQPVGSPLSLECTVEGTSNPNLYWYRQAAGRGLQLLFYSVGIGQISSEVPQNLSASRPQDRQFILSSKKLLLSDSGFYLCAWRGQGAGEQYFGPGTRLTVT.

Only a few counts were recorded for this clone. This rearrangement joins TRBV29-1 to TRBJ2-3; 7 bases match TRBD1. The germline V gene has CDR1 SQVTM and CDR2 ANQGSEA. This CDR3 region has 13 residues. Trimming at V came to 4 bases and at J to 6 bases, leaving 7 bases not matched to a gene. CDR3 sequence reads: CSVGDRSLDTQYF. The CDR3 DNA sequence: TGCAGCGTTGGGGACAGATCTCTTGATACGCAGTATTTT.